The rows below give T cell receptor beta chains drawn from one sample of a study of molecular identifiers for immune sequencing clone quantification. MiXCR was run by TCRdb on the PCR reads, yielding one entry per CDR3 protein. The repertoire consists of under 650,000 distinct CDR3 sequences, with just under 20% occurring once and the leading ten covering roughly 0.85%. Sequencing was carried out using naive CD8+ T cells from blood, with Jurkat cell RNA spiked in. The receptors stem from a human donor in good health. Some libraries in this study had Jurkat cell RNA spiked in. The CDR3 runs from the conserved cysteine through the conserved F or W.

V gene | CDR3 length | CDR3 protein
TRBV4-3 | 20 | CASSQNVWDIVGLAKNIQYF
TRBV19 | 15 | CASSITGGRTQPQHF
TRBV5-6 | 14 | CASSPRAPSNEQFF
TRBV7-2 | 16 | CASSRLRGPPPDTQYF
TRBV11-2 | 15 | CASSLWTGSGNTIYF
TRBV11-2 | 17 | CASSSPGAASSYNEQFF
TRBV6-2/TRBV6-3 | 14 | CASTTWEHQETQYF
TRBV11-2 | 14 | CASSLGNPNTEAFF
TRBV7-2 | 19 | CASSLGVAGGFLSYNEQFF
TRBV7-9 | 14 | CASSPLGGAIGYTF
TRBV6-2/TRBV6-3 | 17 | CASRMESVIGDNQPQHF
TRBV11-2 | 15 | CASTLEPTSADTQYF
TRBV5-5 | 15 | CASSLPQGAAEKLFF
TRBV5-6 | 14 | CASSLVGACEKLFF
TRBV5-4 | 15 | CASSPSQGAHTEAFF
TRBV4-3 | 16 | CASSQEERASTDTQYF
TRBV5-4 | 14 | CASSLRGDLYEQYF
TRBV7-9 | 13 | CASSPLDRQEQYF
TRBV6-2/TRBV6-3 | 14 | CASSYWGGYQPQHF
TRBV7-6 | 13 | CASSLEEDYEQYF
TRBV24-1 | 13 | CATSDVNTGELFF
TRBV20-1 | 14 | CSARIRSVNTEAFF
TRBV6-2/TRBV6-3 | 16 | CASSAGDGYPYNEQFF
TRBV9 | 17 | CASSGPAAAPNTGELFF
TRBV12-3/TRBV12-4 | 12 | CASSPLSNIQYF
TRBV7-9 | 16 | CASSLSTKERNTEAFF
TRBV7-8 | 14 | CASSLQGPYNEQFF
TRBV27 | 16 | CASSLSANRVGETQYF
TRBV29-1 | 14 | CSVLQGQSSYEQYF
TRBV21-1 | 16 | CASSIYRDKNTGELFF
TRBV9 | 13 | CASSAVGADTQYF
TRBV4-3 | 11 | CASRDGYGYTF